Listed below are T cell receptor beta chains from one sample, sequenced in a study of blood T cell repertoires in COVID-19. Assay: immunoSEQ multiplex PCR; the TCRdb copy retains only in-frame clones and omits some. This sample has over 85,000 clones, with nearly 90% found just once. The specimen sequenced was peripheral blood. The receptor source for this set is a human donor in a cohort sampled during active COVID-19. Each CDR3 is given with its conserved first and last residue. The D gene is left open where the match is weak. The size entry is marked missing in some rows and otherwise reads once, few, many or a size class.

CDR3nt,CDR3aa,v_gene,d_gene,abundance,j_gene
TGTGCCAGCAGCTTTTATAGGACTAGCGGGATTACAGATACGCAGTATTTT,CASSFYRTSGITDTQYF,TRBV11-2,TRBD2,NA,TRBJ2-3
TGTGCCAGCAGCTTGCGCAGGCGTACCTCTGGAAACACCATATATTTT,CASSLRRRTSGNTIYF,TRBV5-6,NA,NA,TRBJ1-3
TGTGCCAGCAGCTTCCTCTTGGGACACTACGAGCAGTACTTC,CASSFLLGHYEQYF,TRBV7-8,NA,NA,TRBJ2-7
TGTGCCAGCAGCAGGGTCCAAGAGACCCAGTACTTC,CASSRVQETQYF,TRBV2,NA,NA,TRBJ2-5
TGTGCTAGTGGTTTTGGTGGGGACAGAAGTAATGAAAAACTGTTTTTT,CASGFGGDRSNEKLFF,TRBV12-5,TRBD1,NA,TRBJ1-4
TGTGCCAGTAGTATGGTAGGGGTCGACTATGGCTACACCTTC,CASSMVGVDYGYTF,TRBV19,NA,NA,TRBJ1-2
TGCGCCAGCAAGGGGACAGAACAAGAGACCCAGTACTTC,CASKGTEQETQYF,TRBV5-1,TRBD1,NA,TRBJ2-5
TGTGCCAGCAGTGGCAGCCCCGGGGGGGACGAGCAGTACTTC,CASSGSPGGDEQYF,TRBV2,TRBD2,NA,TRBJ2-7
TGTGCCAGCAGTTCCCTTTCGATAGCGCGAAGCAATGAGCAGTTCTTC,CASSSLSIARSNEQFF,TRBV27,NA,NA,TRBJ2-1
TGTGCCATCAGTGATCGGGATCTAAATGAGCAGTTCTTC,CAISDRDLNEQFF,TRBV10-3,NA,NA,TRBJ2-1
TGTGCCAGCAGCTTGGAGGAGGGGTCTAGGTATGGCTACACCTTC,CASSLEEGSRYGYTF,TRBV5-4,NA,NA,TRBJ1-2
TGTGCCAGCAGCTCGATGGGGGCCCCTCAAGAGACCCAGTACTTC,CASSSMGAPQETQYF,TRBV7-9,NA,NA,TRBJ2-5
TGTGCCAGCAGTTACGTGGGGAGAACTAATGAAAAACTGTTTTTT,CASSYVGRTNEKLFF,TRBV6-6,NA,NA,TRBJ1-4
TGTGCCAGCAGCTCGGCGACAGGGCCACAGCCCCAGCATTTT,CASSSATGPQPQHF,TRBV5-6,TRBD1,NA,TRBJ1-5
TGTGCCTGGAGTGTACAGGGGAACACTGAAGCTTTCTTT,CAWSVQGNTEAFF,TRBV30,NA,NA,TRBJ1-1
TGTGCAAGCTCCGGGAGGAGCTCCTACAATGAGCAGTTCTTC,CASSGRSSYNEQFF,TRBV28,TRBD2,NA,TRBJ2-1
TGTGCCAGCAGCCCCCCAGGGGGTCGTACAGATACGCAGTATTTT,CASSPPGGRTDTQYF,TRBV9,TRBD1,once,TRBJ2-3
TGTGCCAGCAGTTTTGGCAGGGGTAACTATGGCTACACCTTC,CASSFGRGNYGYTF,TRBV28,NA,NA,TRBJ1-2
TGTGCCAGCAGCTTGAGTCAGGGCGGCAATCAGCCCCAGCATTTT,CASSLSQGGNQPQHF,TRBV5-8,NA,NA,TRBJ1-5
TGTGCCAGCAGACCGAGTGGACTAGCGGGAGGGCCGTTGTACGAGCAGTACTTC,CASRPSGLAGGPLYEQYF,TRBV7-8,TRBD2,once,TRBJ2-7
TGTGCCAGCAGCCCGGACTCAAGGGATACGCAGTATTTT,CASSPDSRDTQYF,TRBV11-3,NA,NA,TRBJ2-3
TGTGCCAGCAGTTCGACAGGGTGGGACAATGAGCAGTTCTTC,CASSSTGWDNEQFF,TRBV27,TRBD1,NA,TRBJ2-1
TGCGCCAGCAGCCCGACCGGGACTAGTAATCTCGATGAGCAGTTCTTC,CASSPTGTSNLDEQFF,TRBV5-1,TRBD2,NA,TRBJ2-1
TGTGCCTGGAGGACAGGGGGAGATAATTCACCCCTCCACTTT,CAWRTGGDNSPLHF,TRBV30,TRBD1,NA,TRBJ1-6
TGTGCCAGCAGTTTGGGAGGAAGAGTGGTCTTC,CASSLGGRVVF,TRBV27,NA,few,TRBJ2-1
TGTGCCAGCAGTTCCCCCCCAGGGAACTCCTACGAGCAGTACTTC,CASSSPPGNSYEQYF,TRBV28,NA,NA,TRBJ2-7
TGTGCCAGCAGCGTAGGAGCAGGGAGGGAGCATGAGCAGTTCTTC,CASSVGAGREHEQFF,TRBV9,TRBD2,NA,TRBJ2-1
TGTGCCAGCAGCTCGGGACAGCCTAATGAAAAACTGTTTTTT,CASSSGQPNEKLFF,TRBV5-8,TRBD1,NA,TRBJ1-4
TGTGCCAGCAGCCTACGGACTGGGAACACCGGGGAGCTGTTTTTT,CASSLRTGNTGELFF,TRBV9,NA,NA,TRBJ2-2
TGTGCCACCAGCGGGACTAGCGGGGACTCCTACAATGAGCAGTTCTTC,CATSGTSGDSYNEQFF,TRBV24-1,TRBD2,NA,TRBJ2-1
TGCGCCAGCAGCTTGGCACAGGGGGGGTACGAGCAGTACTTC,CASSLAQGGYEQYF,TRBV5-1,NA,NA,TRBJ2-7
TGTGCCAGCAAACTTCATGGCGGCGGGGAGCTGTTTTTT,CASKLHGGGELFF,TRBV27,NA,NA,TRBJ2-2
TGTGCCAGCAGTTTGGGACAGCCGGTTGGAGAAAAACTGTTTTTT,CASSLGQPVGEKLFF,TRBV27,TRBD1,once,TRBJ1-4